Shown below are 2 T cell receptor beta chains from a single sample sequenced in a study of blood T cell repertoires in COVID-19. Measured with immunoSEQ multiplex PCR; TCRdb has only the in-frame clones, and not every one. The data hold around 60,000 clones, with 65% to 90% observed a single time. Sequencing was done on a sample of peripheral blood. These receptors originate from a man between 45 and 60 years old with COVID-19, enrolled during active disease.

J is TRBJ2-3 and V is TRBV25-1, with 8 bases matching TRBD2. This CDR3 has 15 residues. V lost 4 bases to trimming and J lost 6 bases; unmatched junction nucleotides: 9. Germline V lookup: CDR1 MGHDK, CDR2 SYGVNS. The CDR3 DNA reads as TGTGCCAGCAGTGGGCGTCGGGAGGGCCCCGATACGCAGTATTTT. Translated, it gives CASSGRREGPDTQYF.

The rearrangement links TRBV25-1 to TRBJ2-7; 8 bases match TRBD1. V shed 4 bases and J 3 bases; nucleotides not matched to a gene: 2. The length of the CDR3 is 13 residues. Germline V gene data show CDR1 as MGHDK and CDR2 as SYGVNS. As DNA, the CDR3 is TGTGCCAGCAGTGCGACAGGGGACTACGAGCAGTACTTC. Its protein is CASSATGDYEQYF.